This T cell receptor beta chain was sequenced during a study of blood T cell repertoires in COVID-19. Study-level background: Acute-phase and convalescent COVID-19 samples originated in the United States, Italy and Spain. Sources were T cells, B-cell-depleted T cells, or PBMCs; the material itself was cDNA or gDNA.

Per the authors' pipeline: Nucleated cell counts were estimated from reference gene primer amplification. Profiled with immunoSEQ multiplex PCR; TCRdb holds only in-frame clones, not every one. V and J calls and clone size are copied from that table; D and trimming were computed from the DNA. Of roughly 130,000 clones in the sample, 84% were seen once. Recovered participants had two consecutive negative NP/OP PCR tests, healthcare professional clearance, or symptom resolution. This CDR3 is 15 amino acids long. CDR1 and CDR2 (germline): SNHLY, FYNNEI. Trimming pared 1 base from V and 2 bases from J, leaving 12 bases between.

The specimen was PBMCs or T cells enriched from blood (not recorded which). The V gene is TRBV2, the J gene TRBJ2-7, with D perhaps matching TRBD2 (6 bases). The receptor comes from a woman between 25 and 40 years old who had recovered from COVID-19. The CDR3 nucleotides read TGTGCCAGCAGTGAAGGGAGGGAGCGACCCTACGAGCAGTACTTC. Amino acids: CASSEGRERPYEQYF. The full variable domain, rest sourced from reference TRBV2 and TRBJ2-7, is EPEVTQTPSHQVTQMGQEVILRCVPISNHLYFYWYRQILGQKVEFLVSFYNNEISEKSEIFDDQFSVERPDGSNFTLKIRSTKLEDSAMYFCASSEGRERPYEQYFGPGTRLTVT.